The entry below describes one TCR beta chain. Antigen: not known. The donors, all healthy, were Caucasians living in Russia, aged about 6 to 90. The sample originates from a study of blood T cells in healthy people across ages. Study context: The template switching approach captured approximately one barcoded beta molecule for every two T cells. Study findings and constraints: The unknown donor CMV status may have confounded expanded clonotype changes. Among T cells, TCR beta diversity per million cells dropped roughly linearly as age rose.

Next came a second PCR, run for roughly 7 to 12 cycles, which used a sample-barcoded 5' primer along with a J-beta primer mix. TCRdb processed the 5' RACE reads anew with MiXCR; each CDR3 protein has one entry. Counted here are fewer than 1,000,000 distinct CDR3 sequences, more than 40% occurring once; the ten biggest clones make up about 19%. CDR1 SQVTM and CDR2 ANQGSEA come from the germline V gene. Trimming stripped 3 bases from V and 1 base from J, with 11 bases between. The CDR3 has 14 amino acids. The sample comprised blood. The chain links TRBV29-1 to TRBJ2-3, with D unresolved. The receptor's source is a man aged 55 to 70 in good health. CDR3 bases: TGCAGCGTTGATTTGCAGGTGGGCACAGATACGCAGTATTTT. Amino acids: CSVDLQVGTDTQYF.